Described below is a single T cell receptor beta chain sequence and its context. Its antigen is unknown. This record comes from a study of beta chain features in type 1 diabetes. Regarding the study as a whole: Fewer junction insertions and more nucleotide deletions appeared in type 1 diabetes patients. There was a moderate but significant shortening of TCRB CDR3s in all four CD4+ subsets of Type 1 diabetes patients.

CD4+ cells of the naive, central memory, regulatory and stem cell-like memory types were sorted via CD45RO/CCR7/CD25/CD127/CD95/CD27. Every bit of the isolated RNA underwent reverse transcription, so sequencing read expressed TCRB transcripts. Libraries were prepared by immunoSEQ multiplex PCR; TCRdb keeps only in-frame clonotypes and omits some of them. This sample has 200,000 to 250,000 clones, with approximately 16% found just once. Looked up from germline, CDR1 is SGDLS and CDR2 is YYNGEE. The CDR3 length is 13 residues. Trimming stripped 0 bases from V and 4 bases from J, with 6 bases between. Sequenced input: naive CD4+ T cells from blood. The chain carries TRBV9 and TRBJ2-3, with D unclear. This receptor was identified in a man aged 25-40 years with type 1 diabetes. CDR3 in amino acids: CASSVEGSDTQYF. The CDR3 DNA reads as TGTGCCAGCAGCGTAGAAGGATCAGATACGCAGTATTTT.